The clone carrying this T cell receptor beta chain turned up a few times. Its antigen is as yet unknown. TCR alpha and TCR beta cDNA libraries with sample barcodes and UMIs came from 5'RACE using constant-segment primers. One entry per CDR3 protein results from TCRdb running MiXCR on the 5' RACE reads. The sample includes 350,000 to 500,000 distinct CDR3 sequences, 20% to 25% of them seen just once. This record comes from a study of T-cell memory formation after mild COVID-19. Broader study findings: Contracting clones from day 15 to 85 showed balanced CD4/CD8; later expanders favored CD4+. Most CD4+ clones that shrank were in CM and EM, while CD8+ ones turned up in EMRA. Confirmation of SARS-CoV-2 specificity was lacking for second-wave clones peaking day 37.

The receptor comes from an adult woman who had mild COVID-19 (a few samples of this study predate the infection). Cell type and time point are not known. The sample was PBMCs or a T cell subset sorted from them (not recorded which).

The CDR3 nucleotides are TGTGCCAGCAGCTCCCCTAGCGGGAGTCTCGATGAGCAGTTCTTC. This sequence encodes CASSSPSGSLDEQFF. V and J are TRBV11-2 and TRBJ2-1; 10 bases map to TRBD2. The CDR3 has 15 residues. Germline trimming cut 4 bases from V and 8 bases from J; bases unmatched to any gene: 8. CDR1 and CDR2 (germline): SGHAT, FQNNGV.